The rows below give T cell receptor beta chains drawn from one sample of a study of blood T cell dynamics during melanoma immunotherapy. Only in-frame clones appear in the TCRdb table, and some are missing; sequencing was by immunoSEQ multiplex PCR. The sample includes 9,000 to 13,000 clones, roughly nine tenths of them seen just once. The sequencing used blood, collected from a patient treated with checkpoint blockade. These receptors were obtained from a human donor with melanoma. CDR3s include the opening cysteine and the closing phenylalanine or tryptophan.

V: TRBV5-8; J: TRBJ1-2; CDR3: CASSRDIKGAGGYTF
V: TRBV5-4; J: TRBJ2-1; CDR3: CASSADRIHEQFF
V: TRBV27; J: TRBJ1-1; CDR3: CASSKDRGGGTEAFF
V: TRBV27; J: TRBJ1-1; CDR3: CASSPWTGAGRTEAFF
V: TRBV19; J: TRBJ1-5; CDR3: CASSLQGPRPQHF
V: TRBV6-1; J: TRBJ2-1; CDR3: CASRGLAGENEQFF
V: TRBV27; J: TRBJ1-1; CDR3: CASSLYRANTEAFF
V: TRBV4-1; J: TRBJ2-5; CDR3: CASSQVRETQYF
V: TRBV2; J: TRBJ2-7; CDR3: CASFGTGNSYEQYF
V: TRBV5-1; J: TRBJ2-5; CDR3: CASSAGQSGQETQYF
V: TRBV13; J: TRBJ1-6; CDR3: CASRDRGASNSPLHF
V: TRBV7-6; J: TRBJ2-2; CDR3: CASSLEPVNTGELFF
V: TRBV18; J: TRBJ2-4; CDR3: CASSRSSGTGGENIQYF
V: TRBV19; J: TRBJ2-1; CDR3: CATKRGLADPHEQFF
V: TRBV9; J: TRBJ2-5; CDR3: CASSPSLAGEETQYF
V: TRBV5-1; J: TRBJ2-2; CDR3: CASSLDSGYTGELFF
V: TRBV5-1; J: TRBJ2-1; CDR3: CASSLASGLFNEQFF
V: TRBV2; J: TRBJ2-3; CDR3: CASRTSGRGTQYF
V: TRBV6-1; J: TRBJ1-2; CDR3: CASSEAAPKFYGYTF
V: TRBV4-1; J: TRBJ1-2; CDR3: CASSQARTGYGYTF
V: TRBV11-2; J: TRBJ1-4; CDR3: CASSSGGATNEKLFF
V: TRBV5-1; J: TRBJ1-1; CDR3: CASSFGGGEMNTEAFF
V: TRBV29-1; J: TRBJ1-2; CDR3: CSVPSDGYTF
V: TRBV10-2; J: TRBJ2-2; CDR3: CASIEWGLAGNTGELFF
V: TRBV6-5; J: TRBJ1-4; CDR3: CASSRRRNEKLFF
V: TRBV11-1; J: TRBJ1-4; CDR3: CASSARQGEKLFF
V: TRBV2; J: TRBJ1-6; CDR3: CAPPGNSPLHF
V: TRBV7-6; J: TRBJ1-6; CDR3: CASSQYTGAESLHF